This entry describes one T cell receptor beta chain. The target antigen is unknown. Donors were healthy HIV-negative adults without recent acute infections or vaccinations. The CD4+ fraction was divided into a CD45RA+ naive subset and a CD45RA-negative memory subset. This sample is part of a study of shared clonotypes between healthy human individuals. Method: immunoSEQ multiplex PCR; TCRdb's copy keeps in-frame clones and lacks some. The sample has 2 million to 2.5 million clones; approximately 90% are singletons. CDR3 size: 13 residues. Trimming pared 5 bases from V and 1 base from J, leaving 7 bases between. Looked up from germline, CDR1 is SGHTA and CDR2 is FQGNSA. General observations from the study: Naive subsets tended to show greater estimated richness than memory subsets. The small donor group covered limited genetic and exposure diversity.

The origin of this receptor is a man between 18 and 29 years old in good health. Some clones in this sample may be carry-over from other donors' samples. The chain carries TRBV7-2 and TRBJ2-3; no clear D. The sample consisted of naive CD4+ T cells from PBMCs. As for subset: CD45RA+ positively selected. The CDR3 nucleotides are TGTGCCAGCAGCCGACTTCGCACAGATACGCAGTATTTT. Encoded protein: CASSRLRTDTQYF.